The 23 T cell receptor beta chains below were found in one sample sequenced in a study of cytomegalovirus exposure and HLA in healthy donors. In the PCR, 60 Vbeta and 13 Jbeta primers were used. TCRdb's table, derived via immunoSEQ multiplex PCR, lists solely in-frame clones and lacks some. The sample lists around 160,000 clones, about four fifths occurring once. The sample comprised PBMCs. The receptors here all came from a man in his fifties in good health and CMV-seropositive.

This sequence joins TRBV6-5 and TRBJ2-2; a weak D match, TRBD1 (6 bases). Trimming cost V 6 bases and J 5 bases, with 10 bases left between them. This CDR3 spans 13 amino acids. Germline CDR1 MNHEY, CDR2 SVGAGI. The CDR3 is CASRNRETGELFF. CDR3 sequence (DNA): TGTGCCAGCAGAAACAGGGAAACCGGGGAGCTGTTTTTT.

The chain combines TRBV21-1 with TRBJ2-5; the D call in the table, TRBD2, was not verified against the DNA. TRBV21-1 is flagged as a pseudogene. CDR3 size: 13 residues. The CDR3 here is CASSKPCQETQYF. In nucleotides, the CDR3 is TGTGCCAGCAGCAAACCCTGTCAAGAGACCCAGTACTTC.

This clone was recorded at least ten times. V gene TRBV6-5 combines with J gene TRBJ2-7; TRBD1 matches at 8 bases. The CDR3 consists of 14 residues. The V gene end was trimmed by 4 bases and the J gene end by 0 bases; junction bases not matched to a gene: 2. Germline assignment: CDR1 MNHEY and CDR2 SVGAGI. The CDR3 protein is CASSWDRSSYEQYF. In DNA form, the CDR3 reads TGTGCCAGCAGTTGGGACAGGAGCTCCTACGAGCAGTACTTC.

V usage is TRBV9 and J usage is TRBJ2-2; 10 bases agree with TRBD1. This CDR3 region has 17 residues. With V trimmed by 4 bases and J by 6 bases, 12 bases remained unmatched. Germline CDR1 SGDLS, CDR2 YYNGEE. CDR3 sequence reads: CASSLFRDRGPAGELFF. For the CDR3, the DNA is TGTGCCAGCAGCTTATTTCGAGACAGGGGGCCGGCCGGGGAGCTGTTTTTT.

CDR3 DNA sequence: TGCGCCAGCAGCCAAGGAGCGGGGGGCCTGGGGACCCAGTACTTC. Its translation: CASSQGAGGLGTQYF. The rearrangement joins TRBV4-3 to TRBJ2-5; 9 positions match TRBD2. CDR1 and CDR2 (germline): LGHNA, YSLEER. The CDR3 extends over 15 amino acids. Trimming at V came to 1 base and at J to 7 bases, leaving 7 bases not matched to a gene.

The V gene is TRBV9, the J gene TRBJ1-4, with D possibly being TRBD1 (6 bases). Germline assignment: CDR1 SGDLS and CDR2 YYNGEE. This CDR3 region has 14 residues. V lost 3 bases to trimming and J lost 2 bases, with 8 bases between them. Here the CDR3 reads CASSDRETNEKLFF. CDR3 bases: TGTGCCAGCAGCGACAGGGAGACTAATGAAAAACTGTTTTTT.

In its sample, this clone was seen a few times. V usage is TRBV28 and J usage is TRBJ1-2; 7 bases line up with TRBD1. V shed 4 bases and J 4 bases; nucleotides not matched to a gene: 6. The CDR3 has 14 residues. Germline lookup yields CDR1 MDHEN and CDR2 SYDVKM. In nucleotides, the CDR3 is TGTGCCAGCAGTTCCGGGGGACAGATCTATGGCTACACCTTC. Amino acids: CASSSGGQIYGYTF.

The V and J genes are TRBV30 and TRBJ1-1, with 7 bases identical to TRBD1. The CDR3 spans 14 residues. With V trimmed by 1 base and J by 4 bases, 6 bases remained unmatched. Looked up from germline, CDR1 is GTSNPN and CDR2 is SVGIG (reference sequence). CDR3: CAWSDQGGVTEAFF. In nucleotides, the CDR3 is TGTGCCTGGAGTGATCAGGGGGGAGTCACTGAAGCTTTCTTT.

V usage is TRBV14 and J usage is TRBJ2-5; 15 positions agree with TRBD2. This CDR3 contains 15 residues. The germline CDR1 and CDR2 sequences are SGHDN and FVKESK. The J segment lost 3 bases and the V segment lost 4 bases, leaving 0 bases of the junction unmatched. CDR3 sequence: CASSRTSGREETQYF. CDR3 sequence (DNA): TGTGCCAGCAGCCGGACTAGCGGGAGGGAAGAGACCCAGTACTTC.

This chain links TRBV5-3 with TRBJ2-5, with 8 bases fitting TRBD1. TRBV5-3 has ORF status, its function being uncertain. The CDR3 is 17 amino acids. With 7 bases clipped from V and 0 bases from J, the junction kept 14 bases outside the gene matches. DNA of the CDR3: TGTGCCAGACCGACAGGGGTTTGCGATAAATACCAAGAGACCCAGTACTTC. Translation: CARPTGVCDKYQETQYF.

This clone occurred a few times. The rearrangement uses TRBV25-1 and TRBJ1-4; tentative D call: TRBD1 (6 bases). V lost 2 bases and J 5 bases, leaving 9 bases between the germline ends. Germline CDR1 and CDR2: MGHDK and SYGVNS. The length of the CDR3 is 14 residues. CDR3 nucleotides: TGTGCCAGCAGTGAAGGGACACCAAATGAAAAACTGTTTTTT. Translating gives CASSEGTPNEKLFF.

This clone was recorded a few times. The rearrangement links TRBV27 to TRBJ1-2; TRBD1 might be the D (5 bases). The V gene's germline CDR1 is MNHEY and CDR2 SMNVEV (reference sequence). Trimming stripped 2 bases from V and 4 bases from J, with 8 bases between. This CDR3 is 13 amino acids long. CDR3 protein: CASSLDRTYGYTF. In nucleotides, the CDR3 is TGTGCCAGCAGTTTAGACAGAACCTATGGCTACACCTTC.

V gene TRBV18 combines with J gene TRBJ2-3; 11 nucleotides match TRBD2. Trimming took 0 bases from V and 0 from J; bases not matched to a gene: 2. From germline, CDR1 is KGHSH and CDR2 LQKENI. The CDR3 has 17 residues. The CDR3 DNA sequence: TGTGCCAGCTCACCACCAGGGACTAGCGGAAGCACAGATACGCAGTATTTT. Residues: CASSPPGTSGSTDTQYF.

The V and J genes are TRBV19 and TRBJ1-4, with TRBD1 as a possible D gene (5 bases). V lost 3 bases and J lost 2, with 10 bases in between. The CDR3 consists of 15 residues. CDR1 is LNHDA, CDR2 SQIVND, per germline (reference sequence). The CDR3: CASSIRGGTNEKLFF. In DNA form, the CDR3 reads TGTGCCAGTAGTATTCGCGGGGGGACTAATGAAAAACTGTTTTTT. Filled out from reference TRBV19 and TRBJ1-4, the complete variable domain reads DGGITQSPKYLFRKEGQNVTLSCEQNLNHDAMYWYRQDPGQGLRLIYYSQIVNDFQKGDIAEGYSVSREKKESFPLTVTSAQKNPTAFYLCASSIRGGTNEKLFFGSGTQLSVL.

The genes are TRBV4-1 and TRBJ2-1, with 10 bases identical to TRBD2. There are 18 residues in the CDR3. Looked up from germline, CDR1 is MGHRA and CDR2 is YSYEKL. With V trimmed by 1 base and J by 0 bases, 6 bases remained unmatched. CDR3 protein: CASSQGGASGSSYNEQFF. CDR3 nucleotide sequence: TGCGCCAGCAGCCAAGGTGGGGCTAGCGGGAGCTCCTACAATGAGCAGTTCTTC.

This clone was observed once. V is TRBV11-1 and J is TRBJ2-1, with D perhaps TRBD2 (6 bases). The CDR3 spans 14 residues. Trimming took off 1 base at V and 6 bases at J, with 10 bases between the two ends. CDR1 and CDR2 from the germline V gene are SGHAT and FQDESV (reference sequence). CDR3 in DNA: TGTGCCAGCAGCTTAGGAGGCGGGGTCAATGAGCAGTTCTTC. Amino acids: CASSLGGGVNEQFF.

The J gene is TRBJ1-3, the V gene TRBV18; D is perhaps TRBD1 (6 bases). CDR1 is KGHSH, CDR2 LQKENI, per germline. The CDR3 has 15 amino acids. Trimming took 5 bases from V and 2 from J, leaving 13 bases between them. CDR3 loop: CASSAGQTTGNTIYF. CDR3 coding DNA: TGTGCCAGCTCAGCTGGACAGACCACTGGAAACACCATATATTTT.

V is TRBV2 and J is TRBJ2-2; TRBD2 might be the D (6 bases). Germline-derived CDR1 and CDR2 are SNHLY and FYNNEI. V was pared by 6 bases and J by 2 bases, with 16 bases between. The CDR3 sequence is 16 residues long. CDR3 sequence reads: CASRRSDYLNTGELFF. The DNA of the CDR3 is TGTGCCAGCAGACGCTCGGACTACCTAAACACCGGGGAGCTGTTTTTT.

The V gene is TRBV27, the J gene TRBJ1-5; no clear D. The length of the CDR3 is 15 residues. The V and J ends lost 3 bases and 0 bases respectively, with 9 bases between them. CDR1 is MNHEY and CDR2 is SMNVEV in the germline V gene (reference sequence). CDR3 residues: CASSLRAYSNQPQHF. Here the CDR3 DNA reads TGTGCCAGCAGTTTGAGGGCGTATAGCAATCAGCCCCAGCATTTT.

This sequence joins TRBV5-4 and TRBJ1-1; tentatively, D is TRBD1 (6 bases). CDR3 size: 14 residues. Trimming left V 3 bases short and J 4 bases short, with 13 bases between. Germline CDR1 SGHNT, CDR2 YYREEE (reference sequence). The CDR3 protein is CASSSRGAGTEAFF. The CDR3 bases are TGTGCCAGCAGCTCCAGGGGCGCGGGCACTGAAGCTTTCTTT.

The gene calls are TRBV28 and TRBJ2-2; 8 bases line up with TRBD2. The CDR3 loop spans 16 amino acids. Germline loops: CDR1 MDHEN, CDR2 SYDVKM. J gave up 5 bases and V 6 bases, and 11 bases lay outside the gene matches. CDR3: CASSPGKVAGTGELFF. CDR3 DNA sequence: TGTGCCAGCAGCCCCGGGAAAGTAGCGGGAACCGGGGAGCTGTTTTTT.

A remark on this clone: Different DNA sequences within this sample yield the same CDR3. The V and J genes are TRBV9 and TRBJ2-7; D is possibly TRBD2 (5 bases). V lost 0 bases and J lost 3, with 10 bases in between. Germline assignment: CDR1 SGDLS and CDR2 YYNGEE. This CDR3 contains 14 residues. The CDR3 sequence is CASSVGSGNYEQYF. CDR3 DNA sequence: TGTGCCAGCAGCGTAGGCTCGGGAAACTACGAGCAGTACTTC.

V and J are TRBV6-5 and TRBJ2-2; 7 bases fit TRBD1. This CDR3 region has 15 residues. The ends lost 2 bases at V and 0 bases at J; junction bases unmatched: 0. Germline lookup yields CDR1 MNHEY and CDR2 SVGAGI. The CDR3 coding sequence is TGTGCCAGCAGTTACGGGACAGCGAACACCGGGGAGCTGTTTTTT. Amino acids: CASSYGTANTGELFF.